The 9 T cell receptor beta chains reported below all come from one sample, sequenced in a study of blood T cells in healthy people across ages. Combining a sample-barcoded 5' primer with a J-beta primer mix, a second PCR ran for roughly 7 to 12 cycles. TCRdb reprocessed the 5' RACE reads with MiXCR, giving one entry per CDR3 protein. In the table there are about 1.1 million distinct CDR3 sequences, under 40% of which are singletons. The source material was blood. The receptors originated from a man aged 18 to 29 in good health.

The V gene is TRBV7-3, the J gene TRBJ1-1; no firm D call. There are 15 residues in the CDR3. CDR1 is SGHTA and CDR2 is FQGTGA in the germline V gene. The V end lost 5 bases, the J end lost 0 bases, and 13 bases lay between the germline ends. CDR3 DNA: TGTGCCAGCAGCCTAGACGACGGAATGAACACTGAAGCTTTCTTT. This translates into CASSLDDGMNTEAFF. The full variable domain, completed using reference TRBV7-3 and TRBJ1-1, is GAGVSQTPSNKVTEKGKYVELRCDPISGHTALYWYRQSLGQGPEFLIYFQGTGAADDSGLPNDRFFAVRPEGSVSTLKIQRTERGDSAVYLCASSLDDGMNTEAFFGQGTRLTVV.

Notes on this clonotype: One end of the junction fails to match germline, which may point to a read error. V gene TRBV7-9 combines with J gene TRBJ2-1, with D possibly TRBD1 on 6 matching bases. The CDR3 runs to 12 residues. Germline CDR1 and CDR2: SEHNR and FQNEAQ (reference sequence). The CDR3 loop reads CAGSFQGSRQFF. CDR3 nucleotides: TGTGCCGGCAGCTTTCAGGGGAGTCGGCAGTTCTTC.

This clonotype was counted a few times. J is TRBJ1-4 and V is TRBV27; maybe TRBD1 (6 bases). The germline V gene encodes CDR1 MNHEY and CDR2 SMNVEV (reference sequence). CDR3 size: 13 residues. The germline V and J ends were trimmed by 5 bases and 8 bases, with 12 bases remaining between them. CDR3 DNA: TGTGCCAGCAGTCTGCAGGGGAAGGAAAAACTGTTTTTT. Protein: CASSLQGKEKLFF.

The J gene is TRBJ2-1, the V gene TRBV9; no reliable D call. V was cut by 0 bases and J by 1 base, with 8 bases left in between. CDR1 and CDR2 (germline): SGDLS, YYNGEE. This CDR3 comprises 15 residues. The CDR3 is CASSVERVSYNEQFF. CDR3 nucleotide sequence: TGTGCCAGCAGCGTAGAAAGGGTATCCTACAATGAGCAGTTCTTC. Full variable domain (rest looked up from reference TRBV9 and TRBJ2-1): DSGVTQTPKHLITATGQRVTLRCSPRSGDLSVYWYQQSLDQGLQFLIQYYNGEERAKGNILERFSAQQFPDLHSELNLSSLELGDSALYFCASSVERVSYNEQFFGPGTRLTVL.

This clonotype was seen a handful of times. V and J are TRBV20-1 and TRBJ2-1, with 10 bases fitting TRBD2. The CDR3 has 15 amino acids. The V and J ends lost 5 bases and 7 bases, in that order; junction bases with no gene match: 11. Germline lookup yields CDR1 DFQATT and CDR2 SNEGSKA (reference sequence). Written as DNA, the CDR3 is TGCAGTGCTGACCGGACTAGCGGATCCTTAAATGAGCAGTTCTTC. Translation gives CSADRTSGSLNEQFF.

The gene calls are TRBV5-1 and TRBJ2-1; no clear D. Germline V gene lookup returns CDR1 SGHRS and CDR2 YFSETQ. The CDR3 runs 15 residues. V was pared by 2 bases and J by 2 bases, with 11 bases between. The CDR3 loop reads CASSLGVSPYNEQFF. For the CDR3, the DNA is TGCGCCAGCAGCTTAGGTGTTAGCCCCTACAATGAGCAGTTCTTC.

The chain couples TRBV2 to TRBJ1-2; TRBD1 matches at 8 bases. Per germline, CDR1 SNHLY and CDR2 FYNNEI. The CDR3 sequence is 15 residues long. The V segment lost 6 bases and the J segment 4 bases; nucleotides outside the gene matches: 10. This CDR3 reads CASRVNMDRVYGYTF. The DNA of the CDR3 is TGTGCCAGCAGGGTTAATATGGACAGGGTCTATGGCTACACCTTC.

This clonotype came up a few times. The CDR3 loop reads CSVAQGYTF. The CDR3 coding sequence is TGCAGCGTTGCTCAGGGCTACACCTTC. The rearrangement joins TRBV29-1 to TRBJ1-2; no clear D. Germline V gene lookup returns CDR1 SQVTM and CDR2 ANQGSEA. Trimming shortened V by 4 bases and J by 8 bases, and 5 bases separated the two germline ends. The CDR3 has 9 amino acids. Combining the CDR3 with reference TRBV29-1 and TRBJ1-2 gives the whole variable domain SAVISQKPSRDICQRGTSLTIQCQVDSQVTMMFWYRQQPGQSLTLIATANQGSEATYESGFVIDKFPISRPNLTFSTLTVSNMSPEDSSIYLCSVAQGYTFGSGTRLTVV.

The chain joins TRBV13 to TRBJ1-2; D gene ambiguous. Germline CDR1 reads PRHDT; CDR2 reads FYEKMQ (reference sequence). CDR3 size: 11 residues. The germline V and J ends were trimmed by 1 base and 13 bases, with 10 bases remaining between them. The CDR3 is CASSLEGASTF. The CDR3 DNA is TGTGCCAGCAGCTTAGAAGGAGCGAGCACCTTC.